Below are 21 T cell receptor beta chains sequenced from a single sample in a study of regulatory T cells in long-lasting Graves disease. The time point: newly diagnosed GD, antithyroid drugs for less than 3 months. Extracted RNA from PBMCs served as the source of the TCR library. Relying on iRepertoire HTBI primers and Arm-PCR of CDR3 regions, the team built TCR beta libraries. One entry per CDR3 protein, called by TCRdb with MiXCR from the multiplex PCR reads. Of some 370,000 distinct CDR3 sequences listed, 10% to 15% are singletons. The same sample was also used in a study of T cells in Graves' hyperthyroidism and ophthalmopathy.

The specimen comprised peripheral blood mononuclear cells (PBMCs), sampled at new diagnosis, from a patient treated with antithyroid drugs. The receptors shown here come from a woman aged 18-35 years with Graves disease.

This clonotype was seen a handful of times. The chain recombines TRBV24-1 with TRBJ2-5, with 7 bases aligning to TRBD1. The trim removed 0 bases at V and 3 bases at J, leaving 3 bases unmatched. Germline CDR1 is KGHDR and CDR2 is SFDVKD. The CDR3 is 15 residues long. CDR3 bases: TGTGCCACCAGTGATTTGCGGGACAGAGAAGAGACCCAGTACTTC. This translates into CATSDLRDREETQYF.

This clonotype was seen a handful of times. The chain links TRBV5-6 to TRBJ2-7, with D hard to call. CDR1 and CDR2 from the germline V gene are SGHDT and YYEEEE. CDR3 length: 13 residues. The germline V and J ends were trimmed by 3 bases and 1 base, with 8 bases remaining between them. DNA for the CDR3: TGTGCCAGCAGCTCGATGGAGTCCTACGAGCAGTACTTC. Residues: CASSSMESYEQYF.

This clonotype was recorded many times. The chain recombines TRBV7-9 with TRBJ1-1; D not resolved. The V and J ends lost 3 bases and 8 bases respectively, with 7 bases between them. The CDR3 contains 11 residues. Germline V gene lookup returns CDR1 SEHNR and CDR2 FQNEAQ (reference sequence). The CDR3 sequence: CASSFAVEAFF. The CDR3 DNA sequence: TGTGCCAGCAGCTTCGCGGTCGAAGCTTTCTTT. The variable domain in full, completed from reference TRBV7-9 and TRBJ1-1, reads DTGVSQNPRHKITKRGQNVTFRCDPISEHNRLYWYRQTLGQGPEFLTYFQNEAQLEKSRLLSDRFSAERPKGSFSTLEIQRTEQGDSAMYLCASSFAVEAFFGQGTRLTVV.

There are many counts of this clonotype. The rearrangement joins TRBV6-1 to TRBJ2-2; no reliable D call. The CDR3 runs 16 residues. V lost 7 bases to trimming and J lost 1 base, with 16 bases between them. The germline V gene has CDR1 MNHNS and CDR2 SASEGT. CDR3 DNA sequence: TGTGCCAGCATTTCAGGAGCGAAACGGAACACCGGGGAGCTGTTTTTT. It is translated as CASISGAKRNTGELFF.

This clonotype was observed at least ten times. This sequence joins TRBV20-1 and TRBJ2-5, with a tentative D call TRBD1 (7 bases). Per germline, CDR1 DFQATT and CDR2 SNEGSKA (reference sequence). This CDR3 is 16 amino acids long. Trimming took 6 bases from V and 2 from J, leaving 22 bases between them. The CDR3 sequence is CSAHPGGGRGQETQYF. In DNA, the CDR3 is TGCAGTGCCCATCCCGGAGGGGGCAGGGGTCAAGAGACCCAGTACTTC.

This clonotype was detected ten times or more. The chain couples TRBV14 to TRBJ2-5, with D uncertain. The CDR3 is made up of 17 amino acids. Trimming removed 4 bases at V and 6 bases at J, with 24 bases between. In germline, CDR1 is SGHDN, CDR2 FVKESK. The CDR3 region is CASSPNPAPNHGQTQYF. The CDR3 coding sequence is TGTGCCAGCAGCCCGAACCCCGCCCCGAACCATGGGCAGACCCAGTACTTC.

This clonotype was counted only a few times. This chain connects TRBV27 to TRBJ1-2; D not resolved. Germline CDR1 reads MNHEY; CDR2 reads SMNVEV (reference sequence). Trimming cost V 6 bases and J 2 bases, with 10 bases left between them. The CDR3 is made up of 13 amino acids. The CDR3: CASSFGPNYGYTF. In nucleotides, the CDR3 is TGTGCCAGCAGCTTTGGGCCGAACTATGGCTACACCTTC.

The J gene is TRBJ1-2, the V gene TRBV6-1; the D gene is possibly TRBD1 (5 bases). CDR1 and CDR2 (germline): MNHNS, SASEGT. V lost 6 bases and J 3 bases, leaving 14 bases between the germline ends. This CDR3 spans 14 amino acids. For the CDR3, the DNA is TGTGCCAGCAGCTCCCGACAGACACACTATGGCTACACCTTC. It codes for CASSSRQTHYGYTF.

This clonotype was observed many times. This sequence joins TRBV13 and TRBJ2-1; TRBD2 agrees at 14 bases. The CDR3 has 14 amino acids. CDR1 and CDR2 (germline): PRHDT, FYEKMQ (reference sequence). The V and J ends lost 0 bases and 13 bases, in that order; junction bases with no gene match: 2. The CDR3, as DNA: TGTGCCAGCAGCTTAGGTGGGACTAGCGGGAGTCAGTTCTTC. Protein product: CASSLGGTSGSQFF.

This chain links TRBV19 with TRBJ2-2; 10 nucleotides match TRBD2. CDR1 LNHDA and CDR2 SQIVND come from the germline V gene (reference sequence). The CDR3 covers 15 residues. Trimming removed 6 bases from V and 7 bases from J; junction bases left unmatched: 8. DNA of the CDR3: TGTGCCAGTAGGGGACTAGCGAGAAGCTACGGGGAGCTGTTTTTT. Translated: CASRGLARSYGELFF. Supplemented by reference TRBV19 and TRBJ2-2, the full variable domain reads DGGITQSPKYLFRKEGQNVTLSCEQNLNHDAMYWYRQDPGQGLRLIYYSQIVNDFQKGDIAEGYSVSREKKESFPLTVTSAQKNPTAFYLCASRGLARSYGELFFGEGSRLTVL.

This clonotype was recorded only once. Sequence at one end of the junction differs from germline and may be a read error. The CDR3 DNA reads TGTGCCAGCACCCAAGACGGGGTTTATAGCAATCAGCCCCAGCATTTT. This translates into CASTQDGVYSNQPQHF. This rearrangement joins TRBV4-2 to TRBJ1-5, with D uncertain. Germline CDR1 reads LGHNA; CDR2 reads YNFKEQ. The length of the CDR3 is 16 residues.

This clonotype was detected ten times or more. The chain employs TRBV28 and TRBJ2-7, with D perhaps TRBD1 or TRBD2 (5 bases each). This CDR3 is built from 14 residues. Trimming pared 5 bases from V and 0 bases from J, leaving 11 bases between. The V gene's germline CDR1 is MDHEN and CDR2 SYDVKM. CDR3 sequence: CASSTGTVSYEQYF. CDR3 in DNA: TGTGCCAGCAGTACCGGGACGGTCTCCTACGAGCAGTACTTC.

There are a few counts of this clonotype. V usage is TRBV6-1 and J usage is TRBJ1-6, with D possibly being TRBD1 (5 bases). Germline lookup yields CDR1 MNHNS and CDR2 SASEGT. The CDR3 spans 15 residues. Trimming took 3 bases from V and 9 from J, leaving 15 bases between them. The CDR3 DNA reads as TGTGCCAGCAGTGAGTCTAAACAGAGGGGTTCACCCCTCCACTTT. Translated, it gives CASSESKQRGSPLHF.

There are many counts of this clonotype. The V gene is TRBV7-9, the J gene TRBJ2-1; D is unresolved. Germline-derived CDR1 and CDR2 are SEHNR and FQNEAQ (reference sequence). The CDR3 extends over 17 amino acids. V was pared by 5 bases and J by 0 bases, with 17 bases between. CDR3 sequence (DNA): TGTGCCAGCAGCGGCACAGCCAGTATGAGCTCCTACAATGAGCAGTTCTTC. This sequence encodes CASSGTASMSSYNEQFF.

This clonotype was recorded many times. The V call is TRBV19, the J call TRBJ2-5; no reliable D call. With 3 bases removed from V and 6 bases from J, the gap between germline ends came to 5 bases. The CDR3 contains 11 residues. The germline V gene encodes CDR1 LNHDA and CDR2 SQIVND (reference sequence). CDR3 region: CASSISQTQYF. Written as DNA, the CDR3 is TGTGCCAGTAGTATTTCGCAGACCCAGTACTTC.

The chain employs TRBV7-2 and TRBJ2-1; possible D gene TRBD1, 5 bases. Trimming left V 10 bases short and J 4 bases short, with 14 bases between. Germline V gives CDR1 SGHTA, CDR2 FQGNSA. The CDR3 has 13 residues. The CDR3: CAISRDQYNEQFF. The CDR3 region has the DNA TGTGCCATATCCAGGGATCAGTACAATGAGCAGTTCTTC.

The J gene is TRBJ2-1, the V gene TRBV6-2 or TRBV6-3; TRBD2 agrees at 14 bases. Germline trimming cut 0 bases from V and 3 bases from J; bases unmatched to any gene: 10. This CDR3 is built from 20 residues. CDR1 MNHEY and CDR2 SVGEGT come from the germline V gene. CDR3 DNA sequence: TGTGCCAGCAGTTACTCCGGGACTAGCGGGAGTCTAGCTATCTACAATGAGCAGTTCTTC. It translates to CASSYSGTSGSLAIYNEQFF.

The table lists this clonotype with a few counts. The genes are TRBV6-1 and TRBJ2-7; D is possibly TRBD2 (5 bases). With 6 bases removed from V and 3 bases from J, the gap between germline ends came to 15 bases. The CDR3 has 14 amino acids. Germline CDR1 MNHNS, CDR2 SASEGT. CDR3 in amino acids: CASSRGFVGYEQYV. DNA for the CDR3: TGTGCCAGCAGCCGGGGATTCGTCGGCTACGAGCAGTACGTC.

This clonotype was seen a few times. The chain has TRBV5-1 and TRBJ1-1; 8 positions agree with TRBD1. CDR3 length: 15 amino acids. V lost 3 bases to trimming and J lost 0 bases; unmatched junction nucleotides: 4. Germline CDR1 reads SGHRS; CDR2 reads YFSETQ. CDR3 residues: CASSSGQGMNTEAFF. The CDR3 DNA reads TGCGCCAGCAGCTCTGGACAGGGAATGAACACTGAAGCTTTCTTT.

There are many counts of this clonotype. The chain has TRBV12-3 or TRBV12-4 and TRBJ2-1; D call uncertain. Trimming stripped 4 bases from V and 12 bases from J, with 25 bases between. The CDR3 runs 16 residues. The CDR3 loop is CASSSLNGPVDVGQFF. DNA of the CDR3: TGTGCCAGCAGTTCGCTTAATGGCCCCGTAGATGTCGGGCAGTTCTTC.

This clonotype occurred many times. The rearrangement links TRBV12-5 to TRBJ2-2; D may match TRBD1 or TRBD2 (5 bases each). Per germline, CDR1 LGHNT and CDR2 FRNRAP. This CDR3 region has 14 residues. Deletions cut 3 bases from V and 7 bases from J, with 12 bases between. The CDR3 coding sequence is TGTGCTAGTGGTTTCTGGTCGGGGCACGGGGAGCTGTTTTTT. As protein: CASGFWSGHGELFF.